This TCR beta chain was identified in a study of long-term antiretroviral therapy in people with HIV (dated by TCRdb to 2021 to 2024). In terms of the full investigation: Collection of the earliest samples took place about a decade ahead of the 2015 WHO recommendation for immediate ART, at a time when ART was typically delayed until CD4 counts fell. This retrospective serial study examined whether starting ART and sustained HIV suppression were associated with changes in the composition and diversity of the TRB repertoire in peripheral blood. From 30 adults with confirmed HIV infection, the cohort provided around 180 cryopreserved PBMC samples, gathered serially across a mean of approximately six years (range 1-12). Of the approximately 30 participants with HIV, approximately twelve were female. No cross-contamination during QIAcube processing was seen in test extractions of a monoclonal T-cell line run alongside around 31 polyclonal samples.

To be included, a participant needed at least one PBMC sample from before ART initiation plus at least two post-ART samples. Treatment was received in the United States of America by all participants with HIV. Cryopreserved samples of about 0.95-10 million PBMC were thawed and washed before DNA extraction. At the time of the earliest PBMC sample, participants with HIV were aged between roughly 20 and 55 years. Per participant, PBMC samples came from 1-4 timepoints prior to ART initiation and 2-8 timepoints following ART initiation, for a median of 7 samples. For every participant, serial HIV viral load, CD4+ T-cell count, ART history and demographic data were obtained. A Qiagen kit on a QIAcube was used to extract genomic DNA from unsorted PBMC, with samples processed in batches of 12. The immunoSEQ hsTCRB v3.0 assay was used at survey level resolution to sequence the TRB variable region. A depth of roughly 35,000-50,000 T-cell genomes per sample was targeted for TRB sequencing. An Illumina MiSeq with a v3 150-cycle kit was used to sequence the pooled TRB libraries. The published analysis was carried out like this. Repertoire analysis ran in R within a reproducible Nextflow workflow covering QC, data transformation and analysis. Custom analyses were implemented in LymphoSeq2, an R package for AIRR-Seq data exploration. After excluding a few samples that yielded fewer than 5000 total TRB sequences, fewer than 200 HIV repertoires remained for analysis. Among the 200 or so HIV repertoires that were kept, roughly 58 were collected before ART initiation and roughly 130 were collected after ART initiation. Repertoires were downsampled to 5000 TRB nucleotide sequences, with summary statistics averaged over 100 downsampling iterations. Only TRB sequences with CDR3 regions of at least seven amino acids were retained for analysis. Diversity was assessed using a clonality score derived from Shannon entropy and using the Gini coefficient. Repertoire networks linked the top 5000 CDR3 amino acid sequences whenever two sequences differed by an edit distance of one. For TRB CDR3 amino acid sequences, antigen specificity groups and MHC restriction were predicted with GLIPH2. CDR3 amino acid sequences were matched against VDJdb and McPAS-TCR to flag known CMV, EBV, HIV or tissue antigen associations. Pre-ART, post-ART and control groups were compared with Wilcoxon signed-rank tests and Holm-Bonferroni correction. In TCRdb, the immuneACCESS table is reduced to in-frame sequences with V and J assigned. These tables do not hold every clone; where another copy was compared, an unresolved V gene accounts for under half, and the others remain unexplained. V, J and clone size were drawn from that table, and D and trimming were deduced from the DNA. A total of roughly 34,000 clones appear in this sample, 70% to 90% of them only once. 4.8% of the sample is in the top ten clones.

Summary of the overall study and its limitations: The samples span the years 2004 to 2017, and the ART regimens used at that time may not be as effective as current regimens. No data were available on ART adherence, viral resistance or therapy changes, limiting inferences about post-ART repertoire changes. Owing to limited PBMC availability, only the TCR beta chain was sequenced, without alpha chain pairing. Because cell numbers in pre-ART samples were limited, unsorted PBMC were profiled instead of sorted CD4+ and CD8+ T cells. Starting ART was linked to a significant rise in TRB diversity, yet even after long-term ART the diversity remained significantly lower than in transplant donor controls. At every time point, the repertoire was dominated by expanded TRB clones first identified before ART initiation, although this dominance fluctuated and, in many PLHIV, declined after ART. Narrower CDR3 length ranges were observed in HIV repertoires than in controls, and an antigen-experienced repertoire with only a slight naive shift after ART was suggested by the network structure.

As for this clone: What this receptor recognizes is not known. No much larger clonotype is one base removed from it; base qualities were not supplied.

This specimen was unsorted PBMCs, taken just over 2.7 years before starting antiretroviral therapy. This clonotype was sampled from a woman in her twenties or thirties with HIV.

The nucleotide sequence is given as TGTGCCAGCAGCTCTACGGGCCCGGATAGCTCCTATAATTCACCCCTCCACTTT. Its protein is CASSSTGPDSSYNSPLHF. The V and J segments used are TRBV7-2 and TRBJ1-6; no D segment can be confidently identified. CDR1 and CDR2 (SGHTA, FQGNSA) derive from the germline V gene. Between the V and J ends, shortened by 4 bases and 0 bases respectively, the junction contains 16 bases. Spanning cysteine to phenylalanine, the CDR3 consists of 18 amino acids. Only CDR3 DNA is held: 54 bases, read in frame from base 1.